The 10 T cell receptor beta chains reported below all come from one sample, sequenced in a study of blood T cell repertoires in COVID-19. Using immunoSEQ multiplex PCR, the repertoire was profiled, and TCRdb retains in-frame clones only, with some absent. This table holds 400,000 to 550,000 clones, 85% to 90% found once. Sequenced material: peripheral blood. Receptor source: a woman in her twenties or thirties with acute or convalescent COVID-19.

The J gene is TRBJ1-2, the V gene TRBV10-3; TRBD1 matches at 8 bases. V trimming: 6 bases; J trimming: 8 bases; junction bases outside the gene matches: 8. Germline V gene data show CDR1 as ENHRY and CDR2 as SYGVKD. The CDR3 covers 13 residues. The CDR3 sequence is CAISSGTGNGYTF. DNA for the CDR3: TGTGCCATCAGCTCCGGGACAGGTAACGGCTACACCTTC.

The rearrangement joins TRBV10-2 to TRBJ2-7, with D perhaps TRBD2 (6 bases). Trimming removed 3 bases at V and 1 base at J, with 16 bases between. Germline-derived CDR1 and CDR2 are WSHSY and SAAADI. The CDR3 is 16 residues long. Here the CDR3 reads CASSEIWGGESYEQYF. The CDR3 coding sequence is TGCGCCAGCAGTGAAATTTGGGGCGGGGAGTCCTACGAGCAGTACTTC.

The rearrangement joins TRBV28 to TRBJ2-3; TRBD2 aligns across 9 bases. The CDR3 extends over 17 amino acids. Germline CDR1 and CDR2: MDHEN and SYDVKM. Trimming at V came to 3 bases and at J to 1 base, leaving 8 bases not matched to a gene. In nucleotides, the CDR3 is TGTGCCAGCAGTTTGTTGGCGGGGGGGTCTGGCACAGATACGCAGTATTTT. This translates into CASSLLAGGSGTDTQYF.

This clone has only one observation. The V call is TRBV7-2, the J call TRBJ2-7; no clear D. Germline V gene sequence: CDR1 SGHTA, CDR2 FQGNSA. V lost 5 bases and J 0 bases, leaving 5 bases between the germline ends. The CDR3 spans 12 residues. CDR3 region: CASSPSSYEQYF. DNA for the CDR3: TGTGCCAGCAGCCCCAGCTCCTACGAGCAGTACTTC. Supplemented by reference TRBV7-2 and TRBJ2-7, the full variable domain reads GAGVSQSPSNKVTEKGKDVELRCDPISGHTALYWYRQSLGQGLEFLIYFQGNSAPDKSGLPSDRFSAERTGGSVSTLTIQRTQQEDSAVYLCASSPSSYEQYFGPGTRLTVT.

The V and J genes are TRBV6-6 and TRBJ1-5; TRBD1 agrees at 7 bases. The V gene end was trimmed by 7 bases and the J gene end by 6 bases; junction bases not matched to a gene: 3. From germline, CDR1 is MNHNY and CDR2 SVGAGI (reference sequence). The CDR3 spans 12 residues. CDR3 amino acids: CASTPGGQPQHF. The CDR3 bases are TGTGCCAGCACGCCAGGGGGTCAGCCCCAGCATTTT.

As regards this clone: Other DNA sequences in the same sample also yield this CDR3. V gene TRBV5-1 combines with J gene TRBJ2-7, with D possibly being TRBD2 (6 bases). Between the trimmed V and J ends, which lost 5 bases and 2 bases, there was a span of 11 bases. The CDR3 length is 13 residues. Germline-derived CDR1 and CDR2 are SGHRS and YFSETQ. The CDR3 DNA reads TGCGCCAGCAGTCGGGGACTTGCCTACGAGCAGTACTTC. Translation: CASSRGLAYEQYF.

This CDR3 reads CASRRTTDRSSYEQYF. As DNA, the CDR3 is TGTGCCAGCAGGCGAACCACCGACAGGAGCTCCTACGAGCAGTACTTC. V is TRBV6-4 and J is TRBJ2-7; a weak D match, TRBD1 (6 bases). CDR1 is MRHNA, CDR2 SNTAGT, per germline. The CDR3 extends over 16 amino acids. V lost 6 bases and J lost 0, with 18 bases in between.

This clone came up once. The genes are TRBV2 and TRBJ2-7; TRBD1 agrees at 9 bases. Germline lookup yields CDR1 SNHLY and CDR2 FYNNEI. With V trimmed by 6 bases and J by 2 bases, 8 bases remained unmatched. The CDR3 extends over 15 amino acids. CDR3 DNA sequence: TGTGCCAGCAGCGAACCGGGACAGGGAACCTACGAGCAGTACTTC. It codes for CASSEPGQGTYEQYF.

Turning to this clone: Other nucleotide sequences in the sample specify the same CDR3. J is TRBJ1-1 and V is TRBV27, with D perhaps matching TRBD1 (5 bases). Trimming removed 5 bases at V and 6 bases at J, with 13 bases between. The germline gives CDR1 MNHEY, CDR2 SMNVEV (reference sequence). This CDR3 has 13 amino acids. The CDR3: CASSPGTASEAFF. The CDR3 region has the DNA TGTGCCAGCAGTCCCGGGACTGCGTCTGAAGCTTTCTTT.

The chain is built from TRBV5-1 and TRBJ2-7, with a possible D match to TRBD2 (6 bases). The CDR3 has 15 amino acids. Germline lookup yields CDR1 SGHRS and CDR2 YFSETQ. Trimming took off 0 bases at V and 4 bases at J, with 14 bases between the two ends. This CDR3 is CASSLEVGLRYEQYF. In DNA, the CDR3 is TGCGCCAGCAGCTTGGAAGTGGGACTGAGGTACGAGCAGTACTTC.